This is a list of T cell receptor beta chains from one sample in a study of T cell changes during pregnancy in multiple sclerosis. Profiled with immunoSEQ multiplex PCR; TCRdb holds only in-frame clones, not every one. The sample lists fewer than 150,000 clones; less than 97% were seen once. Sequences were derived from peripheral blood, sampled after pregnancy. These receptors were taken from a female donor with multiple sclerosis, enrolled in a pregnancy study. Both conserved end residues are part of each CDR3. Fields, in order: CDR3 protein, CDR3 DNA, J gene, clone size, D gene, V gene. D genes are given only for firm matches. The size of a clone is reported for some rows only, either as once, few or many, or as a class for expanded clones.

CDR3: CSVEAASGSYNEQFF
DNA: TGCAGCGTTGAAGCTGCTAGCGGGAGCTACAATGAGCAGTTCTTC
J: TRBJ2-1
size: NA
D: TRBD2
V: TRBV29-1

CDR3: CASSATNYGYTF
DNA: TGTGCCAGCAGCGCAACAAACTATGGCTACACCTTC
J: TRBJ1-2
size: NA
D: NA
V: TRBV27

CDR3: CASRRTRAGGWTGELFF
DNA: TGTGCCAGCAGGCGGACCCGAGCGGGAGGGTGGACCGGGGAGCTGTTTTTT
J: TRBJ2-2
size: NA
D: TRBD2
V: TRBV28

CDR3: CASSRNPGYGYTF
DNA: TGTGCCAGCAGCAGAAACCCAGGGTATGGCTACACCTTC
J: TRBJ1-2
size: once
D: NA
V: TRBV7-2

CDR3: CASNFEARSVNIQYF
DNA: TGTGCCAGCAATTTTGAAGCGCGGTCGGTAAACATTCAGTACTTC
J: TRBJ2-4
size: NA
D: NA
V: TRBV2

CDR3: CAWSVTAGSTDTQYF
DNA: TGTGCCTGGAGTGTAACGGCAGGAAGCACAGATACGCAGTATTTT
J: TRBJ2-3
size: NA
D: NA
V: TRBV30

CDR3: CASSSGHSLGTDTQYF
DNA: TGTGCCAGCAGCTCGGGACACTCTCTAGGAACAGATACGCAGTATTTT
J: TRBJ2-3
size: NA
D: NA
V: TRBV5-5

CDR3: CASSLPGASGANVLTF
DNA: TGTGCCAGCAGCTTACCTGGAGCCTCTGGGGCCAACGTCCTGACTTTC
J: TRBJ2-6
size: NA
D: NA
V: TRBV5-4

CDR3: CATRGGEKLFF
DNA: TGTGCCACCCGGGGGGGGGAAAAACTGTTTTTT
J: TRBJ1-4
size: NA
D: NA
V: TRBV19

CDR3: CATSGGSPYNSPLHF
DNA: TGTGCCACCAGTGGAGGGAGTCCCTATAATTCACCCCTCCACTTT
J: TRBJ1-6
size: NA
D: NA
V: TRBV6-6

CDR3: CASSSPGLAGPSSYNEQFF
DNA: TGCGCCAGCAGCTCACCGGGACTAGCGGGTCCAAGCTCCTACAATGAGCAGTTCTTC
J: TRBJ2-1
size: NA
D: TRBD2
V: TRBV5-1

CDR3: CASSAPGGFGNTIYF
DNA: TGTGCCAGCAGTGCCCCCGGGGGTTTCGGAAACACCATATATTTT
J: TRBJ1-3
size: NA
D: NA
V: TRBV25-1

CDR3: CASGTFGNTIYF
DNA: TGTGCCAGTGGGACATTCGGAAACACCATATATTTT
J: TRBJ1-3
size: NA
D: NA
V: TRBV19

CDR3: CASSLISLYNEQFF
DNA: TGTGCCAGCAGTTTAATTAGCTTGTACAATGAGCAGTTCTTC
J: TRBJ2-1
size: once
D: NA
V: TRBV28

CDR3: CATNLGGTEAFF
DNA: TGTGCCACCAACCTAGGAGGTACTGAAGCTTTCTTT
J: TRBJ1-1
size: NA
D: NA
V: TRBV19

CDR3: CASSQTGTDTQYF
DNA: TGCGCCAGCAGCCAAACGGGGACAGATACGCAGTATTTT
J: TRBJ2-3
size: NA
D: NA
V: TRBV4-3

CDR3: CASSTGNTEAFF
DNA: TGTGCCAGCAGTACAGGGAACACTGAAGCTTTCTTT
J: TRBJ1-1
size: NA
D: NA
V: TRBV6-5

CDR3: CASSLGDRGRTNEQFF
DNA: TGCGCCAGCAGCTTGGGTGACAGGGGGAGGACCAATGAGCAGTTCTTC
J: TRBJ2-1
size: NA
D: TRBD1
V: TRBV5-1

CDR3: CASSLAEGVPSDTQYF
DNA: TGTGCCAGCAGCTTAGCGGAAGGGGTTCCATCAGATACGCAGTATTTT
J: TRBJ2-3
size: NA
D: NA
V: TRBV7-9

CDR3: CASSLRGTMNTEAFF
DNA: TGTGCCAGCAGTTTGAGGGGGACCATGAACACTGAAGCTTTCTTT
J: TRBJ1-1
size: NA
D: NA
V: TRBV27

CDR3: CASRSAGGGGTEAFF
DNA: TGTGCCAGTAGAAGTGCTGGGGGCGGGGGGACTGAAGCTTTCTTT
J: TRBJ1-1
size: NA
D: NA
V: TRBV19

CDR3: CASSPFGGYEQFF
DNA: TGTGCCAGCAGTCCCTTCGGGGGATACGAGCAGTTCTTC
J: TRBJ2-1
size: NA
D: NA
V: TRBV28

CDR3: CSVEGSFGGYTF
DNA: TGCAGCGTTGAGGGCAGCTTTGGTGGCTACACCTTC
J: TRBJ1-2
size: NA
D: NA
V: TRBV29-1

CDR3: CASSEVRREQYF
DNA: TGTGCCAGCAGTGAAGTAAGGAGAGAGCAGTACTTC
J: TRBJ2-7
size: once
D: NA
V: TRBV2

CDR3: CASLRDRYNEQFF
DNA: TGTGCCAGTCTCCGGGACAGGTACAATGAGCAGTTCTTC
J: TRBJ2-1
size: NA
D: TRBD1
V: TRBV2

CDR3: CASSERQDLGVYEQYF
DNA: TGTGCCAGCAGTGAACGACAGGACCTGGGCGTCTACGAGCAGTACTTC
J: TRBJ2-7
size: NA
D: NA
V: TRBV2

CDR3: CASSEFGLSPYEQYF
DNA: TGTGCCAGCAGTGAATTCGGACTCTCGCCCTACGAGCAGTACTTC
J: TRBJ2-7
size: NA
D: NA
V: TRBV6-1

CDR3: CASSQSSRGSGVAHFNYGYTF
DNA: TGCGCCAGCAGTCAATCGTCTCGGGGATCAGGGGTAGCCCATTTTAACTATGGCTACACCTTC
J: TRBJ1-2
size: NA
D: NA
V: TRBV23-1

CDR3: CASSFGQAYEQYF
DNA: TGTGCCAGCAGCTTCGGACAGGCCTACGAGCAGTACTTC
J: TRBJ2-7
size: NA
D: TRBD1
V: TRBV11-2

CDR3: CASSPGSGSYEQYF
DNA: TGTGCCAGCTCACCGGGTTCGGGCTCCTACGAGCAGTACTTC
J: TRBJ2-7
size: NA
D: NA
V: TRBV18

CDR3: CASSLGSGGRYEQYF
DNA: TGCGCCAGCAGCTTGGGATCAGGGGGACGCTACGAGCAGTACTTC
J: TRBJ2-7
size: NA
D: TRBD1
V: TRBV5-1

CDR3: CAWSVPGSRNNEQFF
DNA: TGTGCCTGGAGTGTACCCGGGAGCAGAAACAATGAGCAGTTCTTC
J: TRBJ2-1
size: NA
D: NA
V: TRBV30

CDR3: CATSILGADTQYF
DNA: TGTGCCACCAGCATACTCGGGGCAGATACGCAGTATTTT
J: TRBJ2-3
size: once
D: NA
V: TRBV15

CDR3: CASSLRAGSGANVLTF
DNA: TGTGCCAGCAGCTTACGCGCAGGGTCTGGGGCCAACGTCCTGACTTTC
J: TRBJ2-6
size: NA
D: NA
V: TRBV21-1

CDR3: CASSGQGHNEQFF
DNA: TGTGCCAGCTCGGGACAGGGACACAATGAGCAGTTCTTC
J: TRBJ2-1
size: NA
D: TRBD1
V: TRBV2

CDR3: CASSYRDTTGELFF
DNA: TGTGCCAGCAGCTACCGGGACACGACCGGGGAGCTGTTTTTT
J: TRBJ2-2
size: NA
D: NA
V: TRBV5-4

CDR3: CASSAGTPLAEAFF
DNA: TGTGCCAGCAGTGCCGGGACACCGCTCGCTGAAGCTTTCTTT
J: TRBJ1-1
size: few
D: NA
V: TRBV6-5

CDR3: CASISTLGVTEAFF
DNA: TGCGCCAGCATCTCGACCCTCGGGGTCACTGAAGCTTTCTTT
J: TRBJ1-1
size: NA
D: NA
V: TRBV5-1

CDR3: CAISGKTGPGYEQYF
DNA: TGTGCCATCAGTGGGAAAACAGGGCCCGGCTACGAGCAGTACTTC
J: TRBJ2-7
size: NA
D: NA
V: TRBV10-3

CDR3: CASSLYRVETGELFF
DNA: TGTGCCAGCAGCCTCTACAGGGTCGAAACCGGGGAGCTGTTTTTT
J: TRBJ2-2
size: NA
D: NA
V: TRBV7-9

CDR3: CASSRQTGNYGYTF
DNA: TGCGCCAGCAGCCGACAGACAGGGAACTATGGCTACACCTTC
J: TRBJ1-2
size: NA
D: TRBD1
V: TRBV4-3

CDR3: CASSQVGTRSYEQYF
DNA: TGTGCCAGCAGCCAAGTGGGGACTAGATCTTACGAGCAGTACTTC
J: TRBJ2-7
size: NA
D: TRBD2
V: TRBV14

CDR3: CASSIGGGSETQYF
DNA: TGTGCCAGTAGTATAGGGGGGGGGTCAGAGACCCAGTACTTC
J: TRBJ2-5
size: NA
D: TRBD2
V: TRBV19

CDR3: CASSSPGLAEETQYF
DNA: TGTGCCAGCAGTTCACCGGGACTAGCGGAAGAGACCCAGTACTTC
J: TRBJ2-5
size: NA
D: TRBD2
V: TRBV28

CDR3: CAWSPSSGNTIYF
DNA: TGTGCCTGGAGCCCCAGCTCTGGAAACACCATATATTTT
J: TRBJ1-3
size: NA
D: NA
V: TRBV30

CDR3: CASSVDSSYEQYF
DNA: TGTGCCAGCAGCGTGGATTCTAGCTACGAGCAGTACTTC
J: TRBJ2-7
size: NA
D: NA
V: TRBV9

CDR3: CASSLVQGGNQPQHF
DNA: TGTGCCAGCAGTTTAGTACAGGGGGGGAATCAGCCCCAGCATTTT
J: TRBJ1-5
size: NA
D: TRBD1
V: TRBV28

CDR3: CASSHRDQSYEQYF
DNA: TGTGCCAGCAGCCACCGGGATCAATCCTACGAGCAGTACTTC
J: TRBJ2-7
size: NA
D: NA
V: TRBV7-9

CDR3: CASSEGQFAGELFF
DNA: TGTGCCAGCAGCGAGGGACAGTTCGCCGGGGAGCTGTTTTTT
J: TRBJ2-2
size: once
D: TRBD1
V: TRBV9

CDR3: CASSQNLQVEAFF
DNA: TGTGCCAGCAGCCAAAATCTACAGGTCGAAGCTTTCTTT
J: TRBJ1-1
size: NA
D: NA
V: TRBV6-5

CDR3: CASNGGTYQPQHF
DNA: TGTGCCAGTAACGGAGGAACCTATCAGCCCCAGCATTTT
J: TRBJ1-5
size: NA
D: NA
V: TRBV19

CDR3: CASSYADTNTEAFF
DNA: TGTGCCAGCAGTTACGCAGATACGAACACTGAAGCTTTCTTT
J: TRBJ1-1
size: NA
D: NA
V: TRBV6-6

CDR3: CASSFRPIHEQYF
DNA: TGTGCCAGCAGTTTCCGCCCTATACACGAGCAGTACTTC
J: TRBJ2-7
size: NA
D: NA
V: TRBV28

CDR3: CASSPTGLRNEQYF
DNA: TGTGCCAGCAGCCCGACGGGACTCCGCAACGAGCAGTACTTC
J: TRBJ2-7
size: NA
D: NA
V: TRBV7-9

CDR3: CATSRDLAARTF
DNA: TGTGCCACCAGCAGAGATTTGGCTGCACGCACCTTC
J: TRBJ1-2
size: NA
D: NA
V: TRBV15

CDR3: CASSVKQGSSYEQYF
DNA: TGTGCCAGCAGTGTGAAACAGGGGAGCTCCTACGAGCAGTACTTC
J: TRBJ2-7
size: once
D: TRBD1
V: TRBV6-1

CDR3: CASSLGLASGGAYF
DNA: TGTGCCAGCAGCTTAGGGCTAGCGAGCGGAGGTGCGTACTTC
J: TRBJ2-7
size: NA
D: NA
V: TRBV7-2